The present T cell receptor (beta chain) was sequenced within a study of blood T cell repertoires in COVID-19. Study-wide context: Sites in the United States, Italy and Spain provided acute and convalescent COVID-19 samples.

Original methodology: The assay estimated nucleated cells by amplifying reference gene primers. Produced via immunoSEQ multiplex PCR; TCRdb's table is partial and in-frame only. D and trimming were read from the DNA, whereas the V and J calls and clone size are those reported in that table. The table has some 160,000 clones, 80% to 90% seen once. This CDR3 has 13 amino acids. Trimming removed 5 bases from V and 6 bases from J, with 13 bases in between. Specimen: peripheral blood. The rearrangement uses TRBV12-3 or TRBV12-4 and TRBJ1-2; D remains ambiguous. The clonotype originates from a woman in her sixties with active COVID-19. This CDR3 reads CASSPRQTHGYTF. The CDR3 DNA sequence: TGTGCCAGCAGTCCCCGACAAACCCATGGCTACACCTTC.